The text below deals with one TCR beta chain. Researchers ran the PCR with 60 Vbeta and 13 Jbeta primers. The table came from immunoSEQ multiplex PCR; TCRdb's copy has only in-frame clones and leaves some out. The sample yields approximately 130,000 clones, 72% seen once. This entry comes from a study of cytomegalovirus exposure and HLA in healthy donors. V was trimmed by 2 bases and J by 3 bases, leaving 9 bases between them. Germline CDR1 is SGHKS and CDR2 is YYEKEE (reference sequence). The CDR3 is 13 residues long. The rearrangement uses TRBV5-5 and TRBJ2-7; no clear D gene. The sequenced material came from PBMCs. The receptor's source is a man over 45 in good health and CMV-seropositive. CDR3 bases: TGTGCCAGCAGCTTATCGCAGAACTACGAGCAGTACTTC. Protein sequence: CASSLSQNYEQYF.